Following are 2 T cell receptor beta chains from one sample sequenced in a study of beta chain features in type 1 diabetes. Study-wide findings and caveats: Type 1 diabetes patients had TCRB CDR3s that were shorter (moderately but significantly so) in all four CD4+ subsets.

All of the isolated RNA was reverse transcribed, so expressed TCRB transcripts were sequenced. The assay was immunoSEQ multiplex PCR, and TCRdb's table has in-frame clones only and misses some. This table holds roughly 280,000 clones, 24% found once. These receptors have no identified antigens. Sequencing was done on a sample of naive CD4+ T cells from blood. The origin of the receptors is a woman younger than 45 with type 1 diabetes.

This clone was found a few times. The chain links TRBV7-6 to TRBJ2-7; tentative D call: TRBD2 (6 bases). The length of the CDR3 is 15 residues. Germline CDR1 reads SGHVS; CDR2 reads FNYEAQ. V was trimmed by 1 base and J by 6 bases, leaving 16 bases between them. The CDR3 loop is CASSLGGTQPAEQYF. CDR3 DNA: TGTGCCAGCAGCTTAGGGGGGACTCAGCCGGCCGAGCAGTACTTC.

The V gene is TRBV12-5, the J gene TRBJ2-7; 12 bases are a match to TRBD2. This CDR3 has 16 residues. Germline assignment: CDR1 LGHNT and CDR2 FRNRAP. The ends lost 7 bases at V and 4 bases at J; junction bases unmatched: 11. The CDR3 nucleotides read TGTGCTAGTGCCATGACTAGCGGGAGAGCGGAATACGAGCAGTACTTC. Its translation is CASAMTSGRAEYEQYF.